Shown below are 31 T cell receptor beta chains from a single sample sequenced in a study of cytomegalovirus exposure and HLA in healthy donors. TCRdb keeps only in-frame clones here, not all; method: immunoSEQ multiplex PCR. This table has about 400,000 clones, about nine tenths appearing once. Material: PBMCs. These receptor sequences come from a woman under 30 in good health and CMV-seronegative.

Worth noting for this clone: This same CDR3 is encoded by further DNA sequences in the sample. The chain joins TRBV28 to TRBJ2-7, with D possibly being TRBD2 (5 bases). The V gene's germline CDR1 is MDHEN and CDR2 SYDVKM. The CDR3 totals 13 residues. Between the trimmed V and J ends, which lost 2 bases and 4 bases, there was a span of 9 bases. CDR3 DNA sequence: TGTGCCAGCAGTTTAGGAGGCCTTTACGAGCAGTACTTC. It yields the protein CASSLGGLYEQYF.

The V call is TRBV29-1, the J call TRBJ2-4; weak D call: TRBD2 (5 bases). The ends were cut back, 7 bases at V and 2 bases at J, with 6 bases in the middle. Germline V gene sequence: CDR1 SQVTM, CDR2 ANQGSEA. The CDR3 has 11 amino acids. In DNA, the CDR3 is TGCAGCGGAGGGACCAAAAACATTCAGTACTTC. This translates into CSGGTKNIQYF.

This sequence joins TRBV6-5 and TRBJ1-2, with 9 nucleotides matching TRBD1. Germline values: CDR1 MNHEY, CDR2 SVGAGI. The CDR3 contains 13 residues. The J segment lost 6 bases and the V segment lost 10 bases, leaving 9 bases of the junction unmatched. The CDR3 DNA sequence: TGTGCCACTACGGTAACAGGGGGCGATGGCTACACCTTC. Encoded protein: CATTVTGGDGYTF.

The DNA of the CDR3 is TGCGCCAGCAGCCAAGCAAAAGGACGGGGGGCCTATGAGCAGTTCTTC. Translated, it gives CASSQAKGRGAYEQFF. V and J are TRBV4-1 and TRBJ2-1; D perhaps matches TRBD2 (7 bases). From germline, CDR1 is MGHRA and CDR2 YSYEKL. The ends were cut back, 1 base at V and 8 bases at J, with 18 bases in the middle. The CDR3 covers 16 residues.

This chain connects TRBV9 to TRBJ2-3; TRBD1 matches at 10 bases. Germline lookup yields CDR1 SGDLS and CDR2 YYNGEE. V gave up 0 bases and J gave up 3 bases; unmatched junction bases: 4. CDR3 size: 16 residues. The CDR3 DNA reads TGTGCCAGCAGCGTAGGCGGGACAGGGGCGACAGATACGCAGTATTTT. Translating gives CASSVGGTGATDTQYF.

The gene calls are TRBV6-1 and TRBJ1-2; D perhaps matches TRBD1 (6 bases). This CDR3 comprises 12 residues. In germline, CDR1 is MNHNS, CDR2 SASEGT. The germline V and J ends were trimmed by 8 bases and 4 bases, with 11 bases remaining between them. The CDR3 bases are TGTGCCAGCCCCGACAGGACCTATGGCTACACCTTC. Translated: CASPDRTYGYTF.

This clone was counted many times. The V call is TRBV5-1, the J call TRBJ1-6, with 9 bases identical to TRBD1. Germline assignment: CDR1 SGHRS and CDR2 YFSETQ. The CDR3 has 15 residues. V gave up 4 bases and J gave up 8 bases; unmatched junction bases: 7. The CDR3 loop is CASSGGTGPYSPLHF. The CDR3 DNA sequence: TGCGCCAGCAGCGGCGGGACAGGGCCTTATTCACCCCTCCACTTT. The full variable domain, in which reference TRBV5-1 and TRBJ1-6 provide the parts outside the CDR3, is KAGVTQTPRYLIKTRGQQVTLSCSPISGHRSVSWYQQTPGQGLQFLFEYFSETQRNKGNFPGRFSGRQFSNSRSEMNVSTLELGDSALYLCASSGGTGPYSPLHFGNGTRLTVT.

V and J are TRBV4-1 and TRBJ2-1; D perhaps matches TRBD1 (6 bases). This CDR3 region has 15 residues. Between the trimmed V and J ends, which lost 0 bases and 10 bases, there was a span of 16 bases. Germline CDR1 and CDR2: MGHRA and YSYEKL. The CDR3 coding sequence is TGCGCCAGCAGCCAAGATAACTCGCTAAGGGGGGAGCAGTTCTTC. Protein sequence: CASSQDNSLRGEQFF.

The CDR3: CASSLVSGTGVYEQYF. The CDR3 DNA sequence: TGTGCCAGCAGTCTCGTTAGCGGGACAGGGGTGTACGAGCAGTACTTC. V and J are TRBV27 and TRBJ2-7, with TRBD1 matching 10 bases. CDR3 length: 16 amino acids. V gave up 5 bases and J gave up 4 bases; unmatched junction bases: 11. From germline, CDR1 is MNHEY and CDR2 SMNVEV (reference sequence).

Only a few counts were recorded for this clone. The rearrangement joins TRBV7-2 to TRBJ2-7; 9 bases match TRBD2. Germline V CDR1 and CDR2: SGHTA, FQGNSA. CDR3 size: 17 residues. V was pared by 1 base and J by 0 bases, with 7 bases of the junction left unmatched. The CDR3, as DNA: TGTGCCAGCAGCTTAGTAGGAGCGGGAGGCCTCTCCTACGAGCAGTACTTC. Protein: CASSLVGAGGLSYEQYF.

The chain combines TRBV19 with TRBJ2-1; maybe TRBD2 (5 bases). The germline V gene has CDR1 LNHDA and CDR2 SQIVND (reference sequence). This CDR3 is 14 amino acids long. The V gene lost 8 bases and the J gene lost 0 bases, with 11 bases spanning the gap. The CDR3 region has the DNA TGTGCCAGTTCTCCAACTAGCTCCTACAATGAGCAGTTCTTC. Translating gives CASSPTSSYNEQFF.

The rearrangement joins TRBV11-2 to TRBJ2-5; TRBD2 might be the D (5 bases). V lost 1 base and J 5 bases, leaving 14 bases between the germline ends. There are 15 residues in the CDR3. Per germline, CDR1 SGHAT and CDR2 FQNNGV. The DNA for the CDR3 is TGTGCCAGCAGCTTAGGGCCAACGGGGATCGAGACCCAGTACTTC. Protein: CASSLGPTGIETQYF.

The sample holds one count of this clone. In DNA, the CDR3 is TGTGCCACCAGCAGAGATCGGGTAGCGGGATCCAAAAACATTCAGTACTTC. It is translated as CATSRDRVAGSKNIQYF. The genes are TRBV15 and TRBJ2-4, with 8 bases fitting TRBD2. CDR1 LNHNV and CDR2 YYDKDF come from the germline V gene (reference sequence). The J segment lost 2 bases and the V segment lost 0 bases, leaving 6 bases of the junction unmatched. This CDR3 has 17 amino acids.

This clone was observed a single time. The DNA of the CDR3 is TGTGCCAGCAGCTTAGTTAGCGGGAGGACAGATACGCAGTATTTT. It encodes CASSLVSGRTDTQYF. The rearrangement links TRBV7-3 to TRBJ2-3, with 10 bases that match TRBD2. The germline V gene encodes CDR1 SGHTA and CDR2 FQGTGA. J gave up 3 bases and V 2 bases, and 2 bases lay outside the gene matches. The CDR3 spans 15 residues.

Here the CDR3 DNA reads TGCGCCAGCAGCCAAGATGTTCGCAGGGGCACTCGGAACACCGGGGAGCTGTTTTTT. Translating it yields CASSQDVRRGTRNTGELFF. The chain combines TRBV4-1 with TRBJ2-2, with a weak D call TRBD1 (6 bases). V lost 0 bases to trimming and J lost 1 base, with 18 bases between them. CDR3 length equals 19 residues. Germline V gives CDR1 MGHRA, CDR2 YSYEKL.

The chain employs TRBV29-1 and TRBJ2-6; 7 nucleotides align to TRBD1. Germline CDR1 is SQVTM and CDR2 is ANQGSEA. J gave up 0 bases and V 6 bases, and 8 bases lay outside the gene matches. The CDR3 consists of 16 residues. DNA of the CDR3: TGCAGCGTGGCCGGGGACAGTTACTCTGGGGCCAACGTCCTGACTTTC. Its protein product is CSVAGDSYSGANVLTF.

The chain has TRBV28 and TRBJ1-2; 8 bases map to TRBD1. CDR1 and CDR2 from the germline V gene are MDHEN and SYDVKM. The CDR3 sequence is 17 residues long. The trim removed 2 bases at V and 6 bases at J, leaving 14 bases unmatched. The DNA of the CDR3 is TGTGCCAGCAGTTTACCCCTGCCAGGGGGCGGTATGAATGGCTACACCTTC. Its translation is CASSLPLPGGGMNGYTF.

This clone was counted once. J is TRBJ2-1 and V is TRBV6-5; 9 bases match TRBD1. The germline gives CDR1 MNHEY, CDR2 SVGAGI. Germline trimming cut 2 bases from V and 3 bases from J; bases unmatched to any gene: 5. CDR3 length: 16 amino acids. The CDR3 loop is CASSYDGTGIYNEQFF. CDR3 bases: TGTGCCAGCAGTTACGATGGGACAGGGATCTACAATGAGCAGTTCTTC.

CDR3 amino acids: CASSKTDRGYEQYF. The CDR3 DNA is TGTGCCAGCTCAAAAACGGACAGGGGTTACGAGCAGTACTTC. This chain joins TRBV18 and TRBJ2-7, with 9 bases identical to TRBD1. The CDR3 loop spans 14 amino acids. The ends lost 5 bases at V and 4 bases at J; junction bases unmatched: 6. Germline CDR1 KGHSH, CDR2 LQKENI.

The V call is TRBV28, the J call TRBJ2-3; D ambiguous. The length of the CDR3 is 13 residues. Germline V gene lookup returns CDR1 MDHEN and CDR2 SYDVKM. Trimming removed 8 bases from V and 0 bases from J, with 9 bases in between. The CDR3 nucleotides read TGTGCCAGCCTCTCTACTAGCACAGATACGCAGTATTTT. This gives the protein CASLSTSTDTQYF.

The rearrangement links TRBV29-1 to TRBJ2-7; the D gene is possibly TRBD2 (6 bases). V was shortened by 4 bases and J by 0 bases, with 13 bases between the two germline ends. This CDR3 has 14 residues. Germline V gene sequence: CDR1 SQVTM, CDR2 ANQGSEA. The CDR3, as DNA: TGCAGCGTTGTCGGGGGTGACCCCTCCTACGAGCAGTACTTC. It codes for CSVVGGDPSYEQYF.

The chain couples TRBV11-2 to TRBJ1-4, with no clear D. CDR3 length equals 15 residues. With 5 bases removed from V and 7 bases from J, the gap between germline ends came to 17 bases. Per germline, CDR1 SGHAT and CDR2 FQNNGV. The CDR3 DNA reads TGTGCCAGCAGCCTAGGCTTCCCCCGGAGTGAAAAACTGTTTTTT. Amino acids: CASSLGFPRSEKLFF.

The chain joins TRBV11-2 to TRBJ2-7; the match to TRBD1 covers 9 bases. Germline V gene lookup returns CDR1 SGHAT and CDR2 FQNNGV. This CDR3 region has 14 residues. V trimming: 5 bases; J trimming: 4 bases; junction bases outside the gene matches: 6. CDR3 DNA: TGTGCCAGCAGCCCGTCGGACAGGGGTTACGAGCAGTACTTC. This translates into CASSPSDRGYEQYF.

The V call is TRBV6-1, the J call TRBJ2-7; 10 bases map to TRBD1. The CDR3 has 14 residues. V dropped 8 bases and J dropped 7; count of bases not matched to a gene: 11. Germline CDR1 and CDR2: MNHNS and SASEGT. The CDR3 is CASRGQGVRWEQYF. In nucleotides, the CDR3 is TGTGCCAGCCGAGGACAGGGGGTACGTTGGGAGCAGTACTTC.

The DNA of the CDR3 is TGTGCCAGCAGCTTCGGTCCGACAGGGACCTACGAGCAGTACTTC. Translating it yields CASSFGPTGTYEQYF. The chain has TRBV7-6 and TRBJ2-7, with 7 bases lining up with TRBD1. The CDR3 runs 15 residues. The germline gives CDR1 SGHVS, CDR2 FNYEAQ. V shed 3 bases, J shed 2 bases, and the junction held 7 bases outside the gene matches.

The V gene is TRBV5-1, the J gene TRBJ2-3, with TRBD1 matching over 9 bases. Germline-derived CDR1 and CDR2 are SGHRS and YFSETQ. The CDR3 contains 14 residues. With 7 bases clipped from V and 2 bases from J, the junction kept 5 bases outside the gene matches. This CDR3 reads CASRGQGSTDTQYF. The CDR3 nucleotides read TGCGCCAGCCGGGGACAGGGTTCCACAGATACGCAGTATTTT.

The chain recombines TRBV18 with TRBJ1-2; D is unclear. The CDR3 length is 15 residues. Trimming pared 8 bases from V and 4 bases from J, leaving 20 bases between. Germline-derived CDR1 and CDR2 are KGHSH and LQKENI. The CDR3 region is CASRPGSLAVYGYTF. CDR3 coding DNA: TGTGCCAGCCGGCCGGGGAGCCTAGCGGTCTATGGCTACACCTTC.

The CDR3 DNA sequence: TGTGCCTGGGGACTTATCTCTGGAAACACCATATATTTT. As protein: CAWGLISGNTIYF. The J gene is TRBJ1-3, the V gene TRBV30; no firm D call. The CDR3 spans 13 residues. The V gene's germline CDR1 is GTSNPN and CDR2 SVGIG (reference sequence). Between the trimmed V and J ends, which lost 5 bases and 0 bases, there was a span of 8 bases.

This clone showed up just once. This sequence joins TRBV4-1 and TRBJ2-7; no firm D call. The CDR3 is 15 amino acids. The V end lost 1 base, the J end lost 2 bases, and 12 bases lay between the germline ends. Germline V gene data show CDR1 as MGHRA and CDR2 as YSYEKL. In DNA, the CDR3 is TGCGCCAGCAGCCAAGGAACTGTATTAACCTACGAGCAGTACTTC. It encodes CASSQGTVLTYEQYF.

The rearrangement links TRBV27 to TRBJ2-3, with 8 nucleotides matching TRBD1. The CDR3 consists of 17 residues. CDR1 and CDR2 (germline): MNHEY, SMNVEV (reference sequence). The V gene end was trimmed by 7 bases and the J gene end by 1 base; junction bases not matched to a gene: 13. CDR3 sequence reads: CASIHFASGQGTDTQYF. The CDR3 DNA follows: TGTGCCAGCATCCACTTCGCCTCGGGACAGGGCACAGATACGCAGTATTTT.

The chain employs TRBV19 and TRBJ1-2; D gene ambiguous. This CDR3 region has 15 residues. The germline gives CDR1 LNHDA, CDR2 SQIVND (reference sequence). The V end was cut by 3 bases, the J end by 5 bases, with 16 bases between. CDR3 protein: CASSILSGESYGYTF. The CDR3 nucleotides read TGTGCCAGTAGTATCCTTTCCGGGGAGTCGTATGGCTACACCTTC.